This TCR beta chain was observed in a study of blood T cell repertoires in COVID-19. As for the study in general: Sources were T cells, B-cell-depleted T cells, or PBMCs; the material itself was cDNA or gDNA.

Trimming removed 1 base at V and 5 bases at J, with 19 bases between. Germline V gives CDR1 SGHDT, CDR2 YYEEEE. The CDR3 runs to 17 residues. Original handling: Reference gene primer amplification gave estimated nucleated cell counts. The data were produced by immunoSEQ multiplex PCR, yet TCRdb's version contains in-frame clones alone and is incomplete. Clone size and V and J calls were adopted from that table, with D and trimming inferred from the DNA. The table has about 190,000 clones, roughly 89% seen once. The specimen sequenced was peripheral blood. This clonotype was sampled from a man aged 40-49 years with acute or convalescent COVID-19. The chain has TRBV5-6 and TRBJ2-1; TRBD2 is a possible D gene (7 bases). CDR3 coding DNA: TGTGCCAGCAGCTTGAGTCGAGGCGGGGGCCTACACAATGAGCAGTTCTTC. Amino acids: CASSLSRGGGLHNEQFF.